This entry lists 17 T cell receptor beta chains sequenced from one sample in a study of cytomegalovirus exposure and HLA in healthy donors. PCR involved 60 Vbeta and 13 Jbeta primers. Generated by immunoSEQ multiplex PCR, the TCRdb table keeps only in-frame clones and is missing some. The sample has roughly 150,000 clones, about 80% seen once. Sequenced material: PBMCs. The origin of the receptors is a woman aged 40 to 50 in good health and CMV-seronegative.

V and J are TRBV7-9 and TRBJ1-1; 10 positions agree with TRBD1. Germline V CDR1 and CDR2: SEHNR, FQNEAQ (reference sequence). The CDR3 is 14 amino acids. J lost 4 bases, V lost 5 bases, and 4 bases had no gene match. The chain's CDR3 is CASSLGQGVTEAFF. In DNA, the CDR3 is TGTGCCAGCAGCCTAGGACAGGGGGTCACTGAAGCTTTCTTT.

V gene TRBV7-8 combines with J gene TRBJ2-1; 7 bases are shared with TRBD1. CDR3 size: 14 residues. The germline V gene has CDR1 SGHVS and CDR2 FQNEAQ. J was trimmed by 4 bases and V by 5 bases; bases with no gene match: 5. The CDR3 protein is CASSPGTAYNEQFF. For the CDR3, the DNA is TGTGCCAGCAGCCCAGGGACAGCTTACAATGAGCAGTTCTTC.

The chain has TRBV6-6 and TRBJ2-2; 10 positions agree with TRBD2. CDR3 length equals 15 residues. The V gene's germline CDR1 is MNHNY and CDR2 SVGAGI (reference sequence). V lost 2 bases, J lost 6 bases, and 3 bases stayed unmatched. CDR3 loop: CASSYPGTSAGELFF. The CDR3 bases are TGTGCCAGCAGTTACCCGGGGACTAGCGCCGGGGAGCTGTTTTTT.

This clone has a single count. The chain recombines TRBV6-5 with TRBJ2-2; weak D call: TRBD1 (5 bases). The CDR3 has 15 residues. CDR1 MNHEY and CDR2 SVGAGI come from the germline V gene. With 0 bases removed from V and 6 bases from J, the gap between germline ends came to 11 bases. The CDR3 DNA is TGTGCCAGCAGTTACTCGGTGCTAGGGGCCGGGGAGCTGTTTTTT. This gives the protein CASSYSVLGAGELFF.

The chain employs TRBV9 and TRBJ2-7; tentatively, D is TRBD2 (6 bases). Germline V gives CDR1 SGDLS, CDR2 YYNGEE. The CDR3 has 17 residues. Trimming left V 3 bases short and J 6 bases short, with 25 bases between. CDR3 loop: CASSGEQGTAEGSEQYF. DNA for the CDR3: TGTGCCAGCAGCGGGGAACAAGGGACGGCGGAGGGATCCGAGCAGTACTTC.

This chain links TRBV5-4 with TRBJ1-2, with D possibly matching TRBD1 (5 bases). This CDR3 region has 15 residues. Germline CDR1 reads SGHNT; CDR2 reads YYREEE (reference sequence). The V end was cut by 0 bases, the J end by 4 bases, with 13 bases between. The CDR3 bases are TGTGCCAGCAGCTTGGACAGGTTGACATCCTATGGCTACACCTTC. The encoded protein is CASSLDRLTSYGYTF.

The chain is built from TRBV6-1 and TRBJ2-7; 7 positions agree with TRBD1. This CDR3 region has 15 residues. With V trimmed by 2 bases and J by 0 bases, 4 bases remained unmatched. Germline CDR1 is MNHNS and CDR2 is SASEGT. This chain's CDR3 is CASSESRTGSYEQYF. The CDR3 nucleotides read TGTGCCAGCAGTGAATCAAGGACAGGCTCCTACGAGCAGTACTTC.

The gene calls are TRBV5-5 and TRBJ1-5; D is unresolved. Germline CDR1 and CDR2: SGHKS and YYEKEE (reference sequence). Between the trimmed V and J ends, which lost 4 bases and 5 bases, there was a span of 22 bases. The CDR3 is 17 residues long. CDR3 nucleotides: TGTGCCAGCAGCCATCCGAGCCCAGACCCTCGGGATCAGCCCCAGCATTTT. It yields the protein CASSHPSPDPRDQPQHF.

CDR3 DNA sequence: TGTGCCAGCAGTGGCTCCCAACGGGACAGAGAGTATGGCTACACCTTC. Translating it yields CASSGSQRDREYGYTF. The genes are TRBV28 and TRBJ1-2; TRBD1 matches 7 bases. This CDR3 is built from 16 residues. Germline lookup yields CDR1 MDHEN and CDR2 SYDVKM. Unmatched junction bases numbered 14, after V lost 5 bases and J lost 5 bases.

This clone has just one count. Mismatch with germline at one junction end may stem from a read error. The chain is built from TRBV30 and TRBJ2-6, with 10 nucleotides matching TRBD1. The germline gives CDR1 GTSNPN, CDR2 SVGIG (reference sequence). CDR3 length: 16 amino acids. As DNA, the CDR3 is TGTGCCGGGAGACAGGGGGCAGTCTCTGGGGCCAACGTCCTGACTTTC. This sequence encodes CAGRQGAVSGANVLTF.

This sequence joins TRBV7-9 and TRBJ1-1; D is unresolved. CDR3 length: 14 amino acids. Germline lookup yields CDR1 SEHNR and CDR2 FQNEAQ (reference sequence). The V gene lost 4 bases and the J gene lost 4 bases, with 13 bases spanning the gap. The CDR3 DNA sequence: TGTGCCAGCAGCTCATTCCCCTCCGGCACTGAAGCTTTCTTT. It encodes CASSSFPSGTEAFF.

This rearrangement joins TRBV5-6 to TRBJ2-3; weak D call: TRBD2 (5 bases). Between the trimmed V and J ends, which lost 4 bases and 4 bases, there was a span of 10 bases. Germline-derived CDR1 and CDR2 are SGHDT and YYEEEE. This CDR3 has 13 residues. The CDR3 bases are TGTGCCAGCAGCCCGGCGGAGGCAGATACGCAGTATTTT. This codes for CASSPAEADTQYF.

The genes are TRBV6-5 and TRBJ2-1; 8 nucleotides line up with TRBD2. V shed 6 bases and J 6 bases; nucleotides not matched to a gene: 4. Germline V gene sequence: CDR1 MNHEY, CDR2 SVGAGI. The CDR3 spans 13 residues. The CDR3 reads CASRGTSFNEQFF. Written as DNA, the CDR3 is TGTGCCAGCAGGGGGACTAGTTTCAATGAGCAGTTCTTC.

CDR3 amino acids: CASSFAENTEAFF. The CDR3 region has the DNA TGTGCCAGCAGCTTCGCAGAGAACACTGAAGCTTTCTTT. The chain uses TRBV7-3 and TRBJ1-1, with D uncertain. This CDR3 is built from 13 residues. Germline V gene lookup returns CDR1 SGHTA and CDR2 FQGTGA. Trimming removed 3 bases at V and 1 base at J, with 6 bases between.

This chain uses TRBV18 with TRBJ2-7; D is perhaps TRBD2 (5 bases). V was trimmed by 2 bases and J by 2 bases, leaving 13 bases between them. The CDR3 runs 15 residues. Germline CDR1 and CDR2: KGHSH and LQKENI. CDR3 loop: CASSPKASLTYEQYF. CDR3 DNA sequence: TGTGCCAGCTCACCAAAGGCTAGCCTAACCTACGAGCAGTACTTC.

This clone was seen a few times. The chain joins TRBV6-5 to TRBJ1-2; TRBD1 aligns across 7 bases. Germline loops: CDR1 MNHEY, CDR2 SVGAGI. The CDR3 contains 14 residues. V lost 2 bases and J lost 5; bases outside the gene matches: 5. CDR3 in amino acids: CASSYDRESYGYTF. CDR3 sequence (DNA): TGTGCCAGCAGTTACGACAGGGAATCTTATGGCTACACCTTC.

Points on this clone: One junction end does not reproduce the germline sequence, and a read error may be involved. The chain has TRBV7-9 and TRBJ2-1, with 7 bases matching TRBD2. The germline V gene encodes CDR1 SEHNR and CDR2 FQNEAQ (reference sequence). The CDR3 spans 10 residues. The CDR3: CSSGANEQFF. CDR3 DNA sequence: TGTTCCAGCGGGGCGAATGAGCAGTTCTTC.